This T cell receptor beta chain is drawn from a study of shared clonotypes between healthy human individuals. Assay used: immunoSEQ multiplex PCR; TCRdb lists only in-frame clones, some missing. The data contain millions of clones, approximately 92% of them singletons. The ends lost 4 bases at V and 4 bases at J; junction bases unmatched: 12. Germline V gives CDR1 SGHNT, CDR2 YYREEE (reference sequence). The CDR3 is 17 residues long. Material: naive CD4+ T cells sorted from blood. Sample subset: CD45RA+ positively selected. This TCR derives from a man aged 18-30 years in good health. This rearrangement joins TRBV5-4 to TRBJ2-5; 11 bases fit TRBD2. The CDR3 region has the DNA TGTGCCAGCAGCCAGAAGACTAGCGGGATGCTATTAGAGACCCAGTACTTC. Its protein is CASSQKTSGMLLETQYF.